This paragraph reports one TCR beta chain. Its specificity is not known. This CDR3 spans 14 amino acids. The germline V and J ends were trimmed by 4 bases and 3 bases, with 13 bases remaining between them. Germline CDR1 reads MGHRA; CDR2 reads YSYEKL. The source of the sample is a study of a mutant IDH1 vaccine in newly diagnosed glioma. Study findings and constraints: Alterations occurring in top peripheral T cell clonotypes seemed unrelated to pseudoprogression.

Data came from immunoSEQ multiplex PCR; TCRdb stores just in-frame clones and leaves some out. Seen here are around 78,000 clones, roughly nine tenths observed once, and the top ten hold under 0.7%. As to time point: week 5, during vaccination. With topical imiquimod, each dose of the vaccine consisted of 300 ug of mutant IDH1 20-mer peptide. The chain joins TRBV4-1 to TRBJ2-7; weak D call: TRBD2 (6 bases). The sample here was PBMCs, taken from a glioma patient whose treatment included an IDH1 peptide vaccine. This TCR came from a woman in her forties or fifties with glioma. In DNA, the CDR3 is TGCGCCAGCAGCCTTACGGAGGGCGACTACGAGCAGTACTTC. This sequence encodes CASSLTEGDYEQYF.